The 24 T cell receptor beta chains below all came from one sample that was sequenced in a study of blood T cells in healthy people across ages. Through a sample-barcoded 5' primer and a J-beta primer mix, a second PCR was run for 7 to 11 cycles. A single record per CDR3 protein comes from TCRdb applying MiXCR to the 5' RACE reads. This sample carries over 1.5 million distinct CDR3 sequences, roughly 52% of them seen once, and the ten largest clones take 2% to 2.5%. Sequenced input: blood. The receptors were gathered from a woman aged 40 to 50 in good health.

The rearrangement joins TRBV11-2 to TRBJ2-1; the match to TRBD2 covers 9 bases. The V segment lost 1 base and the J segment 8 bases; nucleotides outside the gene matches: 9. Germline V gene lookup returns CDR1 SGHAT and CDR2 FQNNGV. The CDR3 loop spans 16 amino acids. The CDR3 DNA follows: TGTGCCAGCAGCTTAGTGGCGGGGGGGCCTATCGATGAGCAGTTCTTC. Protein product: CASSLVAGGPIDEQFF.

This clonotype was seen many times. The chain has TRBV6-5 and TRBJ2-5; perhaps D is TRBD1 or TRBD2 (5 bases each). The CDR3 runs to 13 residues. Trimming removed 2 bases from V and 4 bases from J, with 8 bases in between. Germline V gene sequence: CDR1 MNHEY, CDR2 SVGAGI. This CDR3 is CASSYEGLETQYF. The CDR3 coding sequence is TGTGCCAGCAGTTACGAGGGGTTAGAGACCCAGTACTTC.

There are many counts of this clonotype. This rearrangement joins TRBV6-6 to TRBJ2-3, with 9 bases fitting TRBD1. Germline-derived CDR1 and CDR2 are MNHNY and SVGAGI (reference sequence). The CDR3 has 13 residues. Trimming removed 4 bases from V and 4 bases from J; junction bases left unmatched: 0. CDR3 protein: CASSWTGADTQYF. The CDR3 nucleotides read TGTGCCAGCAGTTGGACAGGGGCAGATACGCAGTATTTT.

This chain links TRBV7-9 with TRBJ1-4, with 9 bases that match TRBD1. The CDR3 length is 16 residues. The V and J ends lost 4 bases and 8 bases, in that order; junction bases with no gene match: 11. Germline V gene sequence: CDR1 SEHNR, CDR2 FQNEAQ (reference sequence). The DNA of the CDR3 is TGTGCCAGCAGCTCATCTCCTTGGGACAGGGACGAAAAACTGTTTTTT. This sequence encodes CASSSSPWDRDEKLFF.

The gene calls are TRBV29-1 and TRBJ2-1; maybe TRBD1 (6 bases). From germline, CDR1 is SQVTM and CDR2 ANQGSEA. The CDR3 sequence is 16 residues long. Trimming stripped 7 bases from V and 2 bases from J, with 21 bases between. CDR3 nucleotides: TGCAGCGCCCACCCACCAGGGGCCGAGACCTACAATGAGCAGTTCTTC. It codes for CSAHPPGAETYNEQFF.

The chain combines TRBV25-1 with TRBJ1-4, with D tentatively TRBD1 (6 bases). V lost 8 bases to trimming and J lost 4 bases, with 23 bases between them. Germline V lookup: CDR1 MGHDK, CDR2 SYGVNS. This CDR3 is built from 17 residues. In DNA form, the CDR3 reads TGTGCCAGCGGAAGGGGGACTGGTCCCAGCCTTAATGAAAAACTGTTTTTT. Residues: CASGRGTGPSLNEKLFF. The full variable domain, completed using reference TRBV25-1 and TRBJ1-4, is EADIYQTPRYLVIGTGKKITLECSQTMGHDKMYWYQQDPGMELHLIHYSYGVNSTEKGDLSSESTVSRIRTEHFPLTLESARPSHTSQYLCASGRGTGPSLNEKLFFGSGTQLSVL.

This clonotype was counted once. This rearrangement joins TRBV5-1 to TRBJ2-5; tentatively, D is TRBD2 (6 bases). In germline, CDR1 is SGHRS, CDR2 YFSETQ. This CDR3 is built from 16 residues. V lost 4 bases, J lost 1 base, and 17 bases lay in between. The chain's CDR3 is CASSPGASSLQETQYF. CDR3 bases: TGCGCCAGCAGCCCGGGAGCTAGCTCCCTCCAAGAGACCCAGTACTTC.

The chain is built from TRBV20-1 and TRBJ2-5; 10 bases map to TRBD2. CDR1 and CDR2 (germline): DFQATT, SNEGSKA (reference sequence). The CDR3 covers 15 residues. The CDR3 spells CSATFSGGSQETQYF. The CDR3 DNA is TGCAGCGCCACATTTAGCGGGGGGTCCCAAGAGACCCAGTACTTC.

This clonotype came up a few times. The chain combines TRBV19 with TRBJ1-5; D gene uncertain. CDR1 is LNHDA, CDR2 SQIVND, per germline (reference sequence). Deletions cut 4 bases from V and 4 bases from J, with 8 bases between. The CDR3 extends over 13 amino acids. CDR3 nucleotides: TGTGCCAGTAGTACGGACGGTAATCAGCCCCAGCATTTT. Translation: CASSTDGNQPQHF.

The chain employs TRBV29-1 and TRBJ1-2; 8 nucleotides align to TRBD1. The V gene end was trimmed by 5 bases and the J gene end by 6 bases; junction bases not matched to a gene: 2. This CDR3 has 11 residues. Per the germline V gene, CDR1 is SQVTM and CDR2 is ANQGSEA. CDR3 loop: CSVWTGNGYTF. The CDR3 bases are TGCAGCGTTTGGACAGGGAATGGCTACACCTTC.

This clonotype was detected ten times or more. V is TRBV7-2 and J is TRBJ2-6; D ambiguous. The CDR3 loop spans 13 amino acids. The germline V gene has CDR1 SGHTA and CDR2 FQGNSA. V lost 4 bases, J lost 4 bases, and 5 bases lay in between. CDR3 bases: TGTGCCAGCAGCTCACGGGGGGCCAACGTCCTGACTTTC. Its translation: CASSSRGANVLTF.

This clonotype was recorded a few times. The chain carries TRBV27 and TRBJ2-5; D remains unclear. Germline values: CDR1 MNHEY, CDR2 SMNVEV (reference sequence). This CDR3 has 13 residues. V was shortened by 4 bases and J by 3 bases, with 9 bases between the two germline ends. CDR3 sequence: CASSSRRKETQYF. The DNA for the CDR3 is TGTGCCAGCAGTTCGCGGAGAAAAGAGACCCAGTACTTC.

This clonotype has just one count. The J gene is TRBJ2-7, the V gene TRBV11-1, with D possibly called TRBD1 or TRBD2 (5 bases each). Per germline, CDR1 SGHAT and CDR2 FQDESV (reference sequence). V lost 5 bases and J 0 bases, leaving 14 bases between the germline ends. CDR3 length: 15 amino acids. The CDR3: CASSPGTDHSYEQYF. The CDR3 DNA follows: TGTGCCAGCAGCCCAGGGACGGACCACTCCTACGAGCAGTACTTC.

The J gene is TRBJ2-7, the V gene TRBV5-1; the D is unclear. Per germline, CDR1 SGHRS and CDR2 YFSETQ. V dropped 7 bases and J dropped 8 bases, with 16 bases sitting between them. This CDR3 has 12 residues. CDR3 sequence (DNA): TGCGCCAGCTCCAGTCCTAAGTCTCAGCAGTACTTC. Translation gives CASSSPKSQQYF.

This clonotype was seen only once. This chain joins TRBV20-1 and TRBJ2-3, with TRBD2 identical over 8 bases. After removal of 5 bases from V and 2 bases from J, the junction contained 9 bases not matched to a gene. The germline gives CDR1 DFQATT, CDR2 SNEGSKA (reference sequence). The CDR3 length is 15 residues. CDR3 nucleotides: TGCAGTGCTGGACGGGGGGGGACCCACACAGATACGCAGTATTTT. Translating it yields CSAGRGGTHTDTQYF.

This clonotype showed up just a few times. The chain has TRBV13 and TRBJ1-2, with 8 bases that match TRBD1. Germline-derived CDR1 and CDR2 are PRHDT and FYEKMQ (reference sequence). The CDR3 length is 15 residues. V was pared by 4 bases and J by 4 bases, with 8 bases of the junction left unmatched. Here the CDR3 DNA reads TGTGCCAGCAGCTACCCAGGGGGCTCAGGCTATGGCTACACCTTC. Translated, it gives CASSYPGGSGYGYTF.

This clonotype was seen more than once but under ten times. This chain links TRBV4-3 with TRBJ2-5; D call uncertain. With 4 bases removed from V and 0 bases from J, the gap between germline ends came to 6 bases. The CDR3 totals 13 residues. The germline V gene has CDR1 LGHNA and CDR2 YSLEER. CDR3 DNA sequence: TGCGCCAGCAGCCCTGCACACCAAGAGACCCAGTACTTC. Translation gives CASSPAHQETQYF.

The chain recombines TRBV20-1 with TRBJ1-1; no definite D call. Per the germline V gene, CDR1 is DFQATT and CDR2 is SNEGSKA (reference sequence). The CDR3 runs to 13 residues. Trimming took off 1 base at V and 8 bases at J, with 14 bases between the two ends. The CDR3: CSARGRAVGEAFF. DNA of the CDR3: TGCAGTGCTAGAGGCCGGGCCGTAGGGGAAGCTTTCTTT.

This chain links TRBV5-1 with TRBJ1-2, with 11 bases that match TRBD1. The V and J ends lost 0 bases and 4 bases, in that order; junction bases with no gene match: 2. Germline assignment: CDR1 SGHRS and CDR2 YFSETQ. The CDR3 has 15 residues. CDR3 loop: CASSLEGTGGYGYTF. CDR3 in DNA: TGCGCCAGCAGCTTGGAAGGGACAGGGGGCTATGGCTACACCTTC. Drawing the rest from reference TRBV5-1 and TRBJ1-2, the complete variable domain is KAGVTQTPRYLIKTRGQQVTLSCSPISGHRSVSWYQQTPGQGLQFLFEYFSETQRNKGNFPGRFSGRQFSNSRSEMNVSTLELGDSALYLCASSLEGTGGYGYTFGSGTRLTVV.

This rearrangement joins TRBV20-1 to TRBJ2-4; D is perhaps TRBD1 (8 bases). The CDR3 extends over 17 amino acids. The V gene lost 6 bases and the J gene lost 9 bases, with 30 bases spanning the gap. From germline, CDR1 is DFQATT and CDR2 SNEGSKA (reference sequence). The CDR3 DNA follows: TGCAGTGCCCGCCCAACAGGGGGGGGTCAGTTGTATCGCATTCAGTACTTC. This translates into CSARPTGGGQLYRIQYF.

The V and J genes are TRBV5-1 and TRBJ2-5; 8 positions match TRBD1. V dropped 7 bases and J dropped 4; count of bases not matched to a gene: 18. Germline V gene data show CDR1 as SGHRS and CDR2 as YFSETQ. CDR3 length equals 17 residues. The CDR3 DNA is TGCGCCAGCTCTGGACCAGACAGGGGACCACATTTAGAGACCCAGTACTTC. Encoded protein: CASSGPDRGPHLETQYF.

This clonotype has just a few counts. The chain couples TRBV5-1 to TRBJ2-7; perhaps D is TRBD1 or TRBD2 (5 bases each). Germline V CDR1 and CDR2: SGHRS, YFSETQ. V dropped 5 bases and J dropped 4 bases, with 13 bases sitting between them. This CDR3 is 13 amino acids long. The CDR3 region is CASRQGDGYEQYF. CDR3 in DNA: TGCGCCAGCAGGCAGGGAGATGGATACGAGCAGTACTTC.

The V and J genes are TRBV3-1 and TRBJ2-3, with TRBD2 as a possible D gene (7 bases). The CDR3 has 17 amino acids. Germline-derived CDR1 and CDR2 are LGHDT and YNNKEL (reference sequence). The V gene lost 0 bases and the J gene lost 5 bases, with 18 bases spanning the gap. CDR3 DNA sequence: TGTGCCAGCAGCCAAGACATTGTGGGGGGGCTCTTAGATACGCAGTATTTT. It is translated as CASSQDIVGGLLDTQYF.

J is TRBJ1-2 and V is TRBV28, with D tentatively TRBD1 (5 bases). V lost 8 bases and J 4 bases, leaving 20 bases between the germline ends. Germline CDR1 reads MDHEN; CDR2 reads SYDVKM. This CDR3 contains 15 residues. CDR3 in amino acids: CASSRPSGGSYGYTF. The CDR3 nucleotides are TGTGCCAGCTCCCGACCGAGTGGGGGAAGCTATGGCTACACCTTC.